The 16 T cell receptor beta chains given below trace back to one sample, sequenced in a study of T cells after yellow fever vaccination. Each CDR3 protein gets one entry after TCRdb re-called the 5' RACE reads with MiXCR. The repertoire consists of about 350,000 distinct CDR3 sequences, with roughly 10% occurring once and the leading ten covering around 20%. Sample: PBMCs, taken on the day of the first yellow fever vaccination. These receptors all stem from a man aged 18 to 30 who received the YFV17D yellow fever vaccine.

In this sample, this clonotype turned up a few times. CDR3 sequence reads: CASSLSGGGGYETQYF. The CDR3 coding sequence is TGCGCCAGCAGCTTGAGTGGAGGGGGTGGATATGAGACCCAGTACTTC. V and J are TRBV5-1 and TRBJ2-5; either TRBD1 or TRBD2 may supply D (6 bases each). The CDR3 is 16 residues long. The V end was cut by 1 base, the J end by 5 bases, with 18 bases between. Germline assignment: CDR1 SGHRS and CDR2 YFSETQ.

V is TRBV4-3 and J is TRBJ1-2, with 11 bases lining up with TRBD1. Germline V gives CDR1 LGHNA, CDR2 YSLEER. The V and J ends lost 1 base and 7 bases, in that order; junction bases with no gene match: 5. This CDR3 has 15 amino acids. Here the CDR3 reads CASSQGRGQGGGYTF. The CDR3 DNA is TGCGCCAGCAGCCAAGGGAGGGGACAGGGGGGTGGCTACACCTTC.

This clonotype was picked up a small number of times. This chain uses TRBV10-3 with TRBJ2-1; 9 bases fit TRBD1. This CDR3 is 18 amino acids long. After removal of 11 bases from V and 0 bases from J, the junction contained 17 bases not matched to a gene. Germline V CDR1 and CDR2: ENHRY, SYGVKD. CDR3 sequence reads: CAAQTGGAPYSSYNEQFF. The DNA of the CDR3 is TGTGCCGCCCAAACAGGGGGCGCCCCCTATAGCTCCTACAATGAGCAGTTCTTC.

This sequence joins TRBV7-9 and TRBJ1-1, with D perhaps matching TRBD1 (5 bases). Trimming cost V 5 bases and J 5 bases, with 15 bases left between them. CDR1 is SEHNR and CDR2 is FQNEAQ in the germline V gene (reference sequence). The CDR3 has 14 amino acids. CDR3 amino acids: CASSGSGEGTEAFF. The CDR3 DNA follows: TGTGCCAGCAGCGGATCGGGGGAAGGGACTGAAGCTTTCTTT.

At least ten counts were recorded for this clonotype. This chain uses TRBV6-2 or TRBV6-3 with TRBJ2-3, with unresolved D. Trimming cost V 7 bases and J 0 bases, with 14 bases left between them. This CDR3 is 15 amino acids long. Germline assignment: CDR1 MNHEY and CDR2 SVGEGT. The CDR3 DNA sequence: TGTGCCAGCACCCGGGTACCCGTTAGCACAGATACGCAGTATTTT. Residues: CASTRVPVSTDTQYF.

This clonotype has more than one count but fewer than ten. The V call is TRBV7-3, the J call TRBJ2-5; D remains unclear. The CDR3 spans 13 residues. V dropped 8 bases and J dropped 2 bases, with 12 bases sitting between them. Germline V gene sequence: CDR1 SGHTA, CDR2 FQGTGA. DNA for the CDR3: TGTGCCAGCTGCAGGACGGCGCAAGAGACCCAGTACTTC. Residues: CASCRTAQETQYF.

The CDR3 protein is CASSEYTGELFF. CDR3 in DNA: TGTGCCAGCAGCGAGTACACCGGGGAGCTGTTTTTT. The chain is built from TRBV7-2 and TRBJ2-2; D is unclear. This CDR3 has 12 amino acids. CDR1 is SGHTA and CDR2 is FQGNSA in the germline V gene. The V end lost 5 bases, the J end lost 3 bases, and 4 bases lay between the germline ends.

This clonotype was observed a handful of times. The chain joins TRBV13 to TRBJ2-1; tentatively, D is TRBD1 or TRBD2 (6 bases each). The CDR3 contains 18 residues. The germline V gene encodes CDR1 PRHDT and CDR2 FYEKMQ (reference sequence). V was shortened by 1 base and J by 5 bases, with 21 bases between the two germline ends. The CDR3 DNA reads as TGTGCCAGCAGCTTAGCGCCACCAACGGGGGCACGAAACAATGAGCAGTTCTTC. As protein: CASSLAPPTGARNNEQFF.

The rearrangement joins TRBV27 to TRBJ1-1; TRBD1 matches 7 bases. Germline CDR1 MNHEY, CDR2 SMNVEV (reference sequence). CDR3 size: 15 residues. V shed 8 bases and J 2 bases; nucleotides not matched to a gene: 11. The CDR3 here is CASFRGVPANTEAFF. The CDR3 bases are TGTGCCAGCTTCAGGGGGGTACCAGCTAACACTGAAGCTTTCTTT.

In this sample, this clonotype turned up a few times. This CDR3 reads CSVERNGYTF. CDR3 coding DNA: TGCAGCGTTGAGAGGAATGGCTACACCTTC. This chain connects TRBV29-1 to TRBJ1-2; D is undetermined. Trimming stripped 3 bases from V and 6 bases from J, with 5 bases between. Germline V gene sequence: CDR1 SQVTM, CDR2 ANQGSEA. The CDR3 totals 10 residues. Looking up the rest from reference TRBV29-1 and TRBJ1-2 gives the full variable domain: SAVISQKPSRDICQRGTSLTIQCQVDSQVTMMFWYRQQPGQSLTLIATANQGSEATYESGFVIDKFPISRPNLTFSTLTVSNMSPEDSSIYLCSVERNGYTFGSGTRLTVV.

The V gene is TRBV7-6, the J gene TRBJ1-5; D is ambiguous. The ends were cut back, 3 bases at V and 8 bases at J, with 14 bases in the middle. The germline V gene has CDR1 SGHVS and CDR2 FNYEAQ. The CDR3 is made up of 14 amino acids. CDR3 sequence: CASSFEVGPEPQHF. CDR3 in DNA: TGTGCCAGCAGCTTCGAAGTGGGTCCGGAGCCCCAGCATTTT. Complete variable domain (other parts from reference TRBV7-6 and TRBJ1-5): GAGVSQSPRYKVTKRGQDVALRCDPISGHVSLYWYRQALGQGPEFLTYFNYEAQQDKSGLPNDRFSAERPEGSISTLTIQRTEQRDSAMYRCASSFEVGPEPQHFGDGTRLSIL.

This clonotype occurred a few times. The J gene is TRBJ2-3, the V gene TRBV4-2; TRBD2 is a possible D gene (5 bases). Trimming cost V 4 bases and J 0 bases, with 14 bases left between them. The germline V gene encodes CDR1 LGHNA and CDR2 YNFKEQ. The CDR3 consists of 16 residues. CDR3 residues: CASSRRGLPSTDTQYF. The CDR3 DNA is TGTGCCAGCAGCCGGCGAGGGCTACCTAGCACAGATACGCAGTATTTT.

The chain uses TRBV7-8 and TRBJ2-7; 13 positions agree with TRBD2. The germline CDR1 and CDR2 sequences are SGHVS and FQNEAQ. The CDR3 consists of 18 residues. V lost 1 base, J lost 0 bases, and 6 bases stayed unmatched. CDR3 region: CASSLEGTSGDSSYEQYV. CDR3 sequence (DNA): TGTGCCAGCAGCTTAGAAGGGACTAGCGGGGACAGCTCCTACGAGCAGTACGTC.

The chain's CDR3 is CATTKGGLAGGRTDTQYF. DNA for the CDR3: TGTGCCACAACCAAGGGGGGACTAGCGGGGGGGCGCACAGATACGCAGTATTTT. This rearrangement joins TRBV7-8 to TRBJ2-3, with 16 bases identical to TRBD2. The V gene end was trimmed by 10 bases and the J gene end by 1 base; junction bases not matched to a gene: 11. This CDR3 comprises 18 residues. CDR1 SGHVS and CDR2 FQNEAQ come from the germline V gene.

Here the CDR3 reads CSVEADNQETQYF. The CDR3 DNA follows: TGCAGCGTTGAGGCTGACAACCAAGAGACCCAGTACTTC. The chain employs TRBV29-1 and TRBJ2-5; D unclear. CDR1 and CDR2 from the germline V gene are SQVTM and ANQGSEA. Trimming removed 3 bases at V and 0 bases at J, with 8 bases between. The CDR3 loop spans 13 amino acids.

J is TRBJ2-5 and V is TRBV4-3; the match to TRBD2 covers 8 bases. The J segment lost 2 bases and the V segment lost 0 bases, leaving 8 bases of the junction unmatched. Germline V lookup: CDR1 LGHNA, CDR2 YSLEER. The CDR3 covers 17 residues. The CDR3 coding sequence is TGCGCCAGCAGCCAAGATGGGGGGACTAGTACACAAGAGACCCAGTACTTC. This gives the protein CASSQDGGTSTQETQYF.